The entry that follows covers one T cell receptor (beta chain) sequence. Its antigen is still unknown. This sample is part of a study of long-term antiretroviral therapy in people with HIV. Specimens held roughly 0.95-11 million cryopreserved PBMC prior to DNA extraction. It was version v3.0 of the immunoSEQ assay that was run at survey level. Here immunoSEQ multiplex PCR was the method, and the copy in TCRdb shows in-frame clones only, minus some. The sample holds more than 10,000 clones; 88% are singletons and the top ten take more than 20%. This CDR3 comprises 15 residues. Germline V gene sequence: CDR1 SGHRS, CDR2 YFSETQ. Germline trimming cut 4 bases from V and 3 bases from J; bases unmatched to any gene: 5. Study-level findings and limits: Despite increasing after ART, diversity remained lower than that of transplant donor controls. It was observed that HIV repertoires exhibited narrower CDR3 length ranges than controls. Pre-ART clonal expansions dominated every time point's repertoire.

Sequencing was performed on unsorted PBMCs, taken 2.1 years after starting antiretroviral therapy. This TCR derives from a woman in her 40s with HIV. This chain links TRBV5-1 with TRBJ2-3, with 10 bases identical to TRBD1. CDR3 nucleotides: TGCGCCAGCAGCCCCGGACAGGGGGAAACAGATACGCAGTATTTT. This gives the protein CASSPGQGETDTQYF.